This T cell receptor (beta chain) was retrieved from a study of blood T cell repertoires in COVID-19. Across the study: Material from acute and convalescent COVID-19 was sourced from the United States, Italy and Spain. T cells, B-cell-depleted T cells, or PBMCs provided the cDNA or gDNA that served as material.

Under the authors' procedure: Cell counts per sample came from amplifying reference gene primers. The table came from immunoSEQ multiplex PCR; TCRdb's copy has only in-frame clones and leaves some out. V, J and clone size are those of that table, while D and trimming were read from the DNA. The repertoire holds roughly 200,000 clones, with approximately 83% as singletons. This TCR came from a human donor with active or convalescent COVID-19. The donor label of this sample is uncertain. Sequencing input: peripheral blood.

In DNA form, the CDR3 reads TGTGCCTTTGGACGCGGACAGGAGCAGTACTTC. Its protein product is CAFGRGQEQYF. The chain carries TRBV30 and TRBJ2-7, with D possibly matching TRBD1 (6 bases). This CDR3 has 11 residues. CDR1 is GTSNPN, CDR2 SVGIG, per germline (reference sequence). V lost 7 bases to trimming and J lost 7 bases, with 14 bases between them.